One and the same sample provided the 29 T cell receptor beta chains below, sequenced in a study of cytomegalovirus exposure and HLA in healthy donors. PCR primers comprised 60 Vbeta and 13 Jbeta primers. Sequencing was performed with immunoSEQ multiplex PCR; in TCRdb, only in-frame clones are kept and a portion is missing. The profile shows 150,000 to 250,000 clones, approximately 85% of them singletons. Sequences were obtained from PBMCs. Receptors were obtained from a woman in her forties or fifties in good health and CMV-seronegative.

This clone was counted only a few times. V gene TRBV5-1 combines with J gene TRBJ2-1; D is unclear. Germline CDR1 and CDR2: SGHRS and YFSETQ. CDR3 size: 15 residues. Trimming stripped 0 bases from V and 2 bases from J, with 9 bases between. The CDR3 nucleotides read TGCGCCAGCAGCTTGGGGAGTGGCACCTACAATGAGCAGTTCTTC. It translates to CASSLGSGTYNEQFF.

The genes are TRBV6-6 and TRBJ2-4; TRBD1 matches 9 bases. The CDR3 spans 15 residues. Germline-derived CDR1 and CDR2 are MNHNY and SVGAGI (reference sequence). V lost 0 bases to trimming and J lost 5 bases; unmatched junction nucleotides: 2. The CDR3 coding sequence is TGTGCCAGCAGTTACTCGACAGGGGGTCAAAACATTCAGTACTTC. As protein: CASSYSTGGQNIQYF.

The CDR3 region is CASSLNQPQHF. The CDR3 coding sequence is TGCGCCAGCAGCCTCAATCAGCCCCAGCATTTT. The chain carries TRBV10-2 and TRBJ1-5; the D is unclear. CDR1 is WSHSY and CDR2 is SAAADI in the germline V gene. Trimming stripped 6 bases from V and 3 bases from J, with 3 bases between. CDR3 length equals 11 residues.

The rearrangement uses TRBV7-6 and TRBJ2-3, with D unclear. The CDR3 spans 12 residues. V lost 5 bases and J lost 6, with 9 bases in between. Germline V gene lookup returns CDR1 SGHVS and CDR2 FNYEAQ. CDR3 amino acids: CASSTTLDTQYF. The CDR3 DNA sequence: TGTGCCAGCAGCACCACTCTGGATACGCAGTATTTT.

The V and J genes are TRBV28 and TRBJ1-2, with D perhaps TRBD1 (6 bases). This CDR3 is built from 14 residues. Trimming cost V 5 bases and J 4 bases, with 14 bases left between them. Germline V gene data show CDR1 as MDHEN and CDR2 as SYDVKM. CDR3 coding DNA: TGTGCCAGCAGTCAGGGTAGAGGGGGCTATGGCTACACCTTC. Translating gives CASSQGRGGYGYTF.

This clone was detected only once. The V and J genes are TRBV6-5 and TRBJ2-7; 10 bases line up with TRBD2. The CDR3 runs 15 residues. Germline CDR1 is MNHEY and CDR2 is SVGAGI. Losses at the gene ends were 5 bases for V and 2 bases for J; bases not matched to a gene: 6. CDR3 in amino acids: CASSPRTSGTYEQYF. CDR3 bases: TGTGCCAGCAGTCCGCGGACTAGCGGTACCTACGAGCAGTACTTC.

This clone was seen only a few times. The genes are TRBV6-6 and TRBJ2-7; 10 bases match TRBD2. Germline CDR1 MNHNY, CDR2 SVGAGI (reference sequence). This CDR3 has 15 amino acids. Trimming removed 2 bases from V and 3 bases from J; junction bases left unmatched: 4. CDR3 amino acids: CASSYSGGGDYEQYF. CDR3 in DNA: TGTGCCAGCAGTTACAGCGGGGGGGGTGACTACGAGCAGTACTTC.

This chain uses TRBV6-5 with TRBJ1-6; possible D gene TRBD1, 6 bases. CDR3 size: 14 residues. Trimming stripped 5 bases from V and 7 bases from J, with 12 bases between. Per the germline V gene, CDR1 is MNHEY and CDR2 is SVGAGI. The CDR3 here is CASSLDRPNSPLHF. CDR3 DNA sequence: TGTGCCAGCAGTCTTGACAGGCCCAATTCACCCCTCCACTTT.

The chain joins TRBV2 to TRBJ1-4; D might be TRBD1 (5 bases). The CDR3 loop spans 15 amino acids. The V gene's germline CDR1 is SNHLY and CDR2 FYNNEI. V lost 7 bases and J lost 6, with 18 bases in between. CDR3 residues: CASTGRGGGYEKLFF. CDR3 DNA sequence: TGTGCCAGCACTGGAAGAGGCGGGGGATATGAAAAACTGTTTTTT.

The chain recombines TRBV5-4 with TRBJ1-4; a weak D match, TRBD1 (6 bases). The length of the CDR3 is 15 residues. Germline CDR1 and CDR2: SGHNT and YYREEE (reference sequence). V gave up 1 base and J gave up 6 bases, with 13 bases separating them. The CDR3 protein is CASSLKGGNYEKLFF. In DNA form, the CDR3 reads TGTGCCAGCAGCTTGAAAGGGGGAAATTATGAAAAACTGTTTTTT.

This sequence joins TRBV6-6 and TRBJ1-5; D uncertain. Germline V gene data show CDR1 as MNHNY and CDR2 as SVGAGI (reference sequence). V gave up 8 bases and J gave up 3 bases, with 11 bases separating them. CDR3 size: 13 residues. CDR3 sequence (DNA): TGTGCCAGCCGTGGCAGTAACAATCAGCCCCAGCATTTT. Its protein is CASRGSNNQPQHF.

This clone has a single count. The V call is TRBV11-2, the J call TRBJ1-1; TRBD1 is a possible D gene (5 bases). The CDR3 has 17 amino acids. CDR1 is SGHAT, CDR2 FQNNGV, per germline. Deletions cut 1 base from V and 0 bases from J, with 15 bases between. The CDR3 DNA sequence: TGTGCCAGCAGCTTAGCCGGGGGACCGGGTGTGAACACTGAAGCTTTCTTT. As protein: CASSLAGGPGVNTEAFF.

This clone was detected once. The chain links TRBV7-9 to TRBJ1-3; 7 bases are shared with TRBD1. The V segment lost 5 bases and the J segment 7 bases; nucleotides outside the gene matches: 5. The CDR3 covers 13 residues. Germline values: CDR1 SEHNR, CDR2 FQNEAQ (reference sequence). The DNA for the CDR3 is TGTGCCAGCAGCCGACAGGGTGGGAACACCATATATTTT. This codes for CASSRQGGNTIYF.

CDR3 residues: CAWSHRGTTEAFF. CDR3 sequence (DNA): TGTGCCTGGAGTCACAGGGGTACCACTGAAGCTTTCTTT. The chain recombines TRBV30 with TRBJ1-1; 7 positions match TRBD1. V was clipped by 2 bases and J by 4 bases; unmatched bases: 4. Germline V gives CDR1 GTSNPN, CDR2 SVGIG (reference sequence). This CDR3 is built from 13 residues. The full variable domain, with the rest looked up from reference TRBV30 and TRBJ1-1, is SQTIHQWPATLVQPVGSPLSLECTVEGTSNPNLYWYRQAAGRGLQLLFYSVGIGQISSEVPQNLSASRPQDRQFILSSKKLLLSDSGFYLCAWSHRGTTEAFFGQGTRLTVV.

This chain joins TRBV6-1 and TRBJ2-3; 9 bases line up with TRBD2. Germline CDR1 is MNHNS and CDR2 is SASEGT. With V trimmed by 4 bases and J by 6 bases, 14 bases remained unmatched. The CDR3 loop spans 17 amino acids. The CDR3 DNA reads TGTGCCAGCAGTGCCGCTGCGGGGGGGCCCTTCTCGGATACGCAGTATTTT. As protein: CASSAAAGGPFSDTQYF.

CDR3 loop: CASSAIHRGDYGYTF. CDR3 in DNA: TGTGCCAGCAGCGCCATCCACAGGGGAGACTATGGCTACACCTTC. The chain couples TRBV9 to TRBJ1-2; 7 positions agree with TRBD1. CDR1 is SGDLS, CDR2 YYNGEE, per germline. CDR3 length: 15 amino acids. V dropped 3 bases and J dropped 3; count of bases not matched to a gene: 8.

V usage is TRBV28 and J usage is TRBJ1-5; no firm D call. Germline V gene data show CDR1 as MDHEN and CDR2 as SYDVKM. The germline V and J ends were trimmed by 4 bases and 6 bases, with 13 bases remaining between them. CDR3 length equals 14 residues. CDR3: CASSYGGSGQPQHF. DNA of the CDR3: TGTGCCAGCAGTTATGGAGGGAGTGGTCAGCCCCAGCATTTT.

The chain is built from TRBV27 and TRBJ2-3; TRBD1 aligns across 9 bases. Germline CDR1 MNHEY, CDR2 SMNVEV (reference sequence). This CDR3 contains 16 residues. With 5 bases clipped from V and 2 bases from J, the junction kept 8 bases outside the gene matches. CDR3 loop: CASSPRTGVYTDTQYF. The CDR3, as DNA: TGTGCCAGCAGTCCACGGACAGGGGTCTACACAGATACGCAGTATTTT.

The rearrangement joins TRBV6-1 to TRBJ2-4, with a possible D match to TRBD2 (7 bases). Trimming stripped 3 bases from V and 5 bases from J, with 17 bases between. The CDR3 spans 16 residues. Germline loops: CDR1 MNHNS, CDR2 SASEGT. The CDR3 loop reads CASSESGGNRENIQYF. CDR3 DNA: TGTGCCAGCAGTGAGTCCGGGGGGAACAGGGAAAACATTCAGTACTTC.

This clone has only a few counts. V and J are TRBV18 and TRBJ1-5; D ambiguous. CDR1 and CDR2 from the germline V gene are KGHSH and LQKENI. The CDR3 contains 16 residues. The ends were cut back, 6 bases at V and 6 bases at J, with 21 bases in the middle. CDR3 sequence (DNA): TGTGCCAGCTCGCAAAGACAAAAATCAGCGGGTCAGCCCCAGCATTTT. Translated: CASSQRQKSAGQPQHF.

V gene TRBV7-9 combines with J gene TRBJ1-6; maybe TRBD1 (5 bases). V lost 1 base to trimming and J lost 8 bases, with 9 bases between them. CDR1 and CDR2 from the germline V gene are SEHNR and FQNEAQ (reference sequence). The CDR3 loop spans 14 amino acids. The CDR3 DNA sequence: TGTGCCAGCAGCTTAGGGGGCAGGGATTCACCCCTCCACTTT. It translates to CASSLGGRDSPLHF.

CDR3 sequence reads: CASSFDRATNEKLFF. In DNA, the CDR3 is TGTGCCAGCAGCTTCGACAGGGCAACTAATGAAAAACTGTTTTTT. This sequence joins TRBV7-2 and TRBJ1-4; 7 bases agree with TRBD1. Germline CDR1 reads SGHTA; CDR2 reads FQGNSA. The CDR3 loop spans 15 amino acids. The ends lost 3 bases at V and 0 bases at J; junction bases unmatched: 1.

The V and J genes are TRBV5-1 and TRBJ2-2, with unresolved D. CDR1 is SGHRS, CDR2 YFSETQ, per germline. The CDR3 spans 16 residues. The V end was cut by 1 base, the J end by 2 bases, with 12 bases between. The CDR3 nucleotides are TGCGCCAGCAGCTTGTACGGCAGGTCAAACACCGGGGAGCTGTTTTTT. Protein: CASSLYGRSNTGELFF. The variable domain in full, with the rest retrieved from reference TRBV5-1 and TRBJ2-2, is KAGVTQTPRYLIKTRGQQVTLSCSPISGHRSVSWYQQTPGQGLQFLFEYFSETQRNKGNFPGRFSGRQFSNSRSEMNVSTLELGDSALYLCASSLYGRSNTGELFFGEGSRLTVL.

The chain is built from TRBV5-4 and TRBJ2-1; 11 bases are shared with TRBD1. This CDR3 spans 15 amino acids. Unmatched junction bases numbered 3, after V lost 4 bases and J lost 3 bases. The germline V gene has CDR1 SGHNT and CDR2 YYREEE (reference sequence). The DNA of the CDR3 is TGTGCCAGCAGCCCGGGACAGGGGGTCTACAATGAGCAGTTCTTC. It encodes CASSPGQGVYNEQFF.

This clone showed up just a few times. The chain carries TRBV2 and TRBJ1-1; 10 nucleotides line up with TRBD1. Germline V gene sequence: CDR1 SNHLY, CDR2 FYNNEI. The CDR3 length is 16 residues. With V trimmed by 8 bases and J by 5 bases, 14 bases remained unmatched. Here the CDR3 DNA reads TGTGCCAGCGGGTCTGAAAAGGGACAGGGGTGGACTGAAGCTTTCTTT. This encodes CASGSEKGQGWTEAFF.

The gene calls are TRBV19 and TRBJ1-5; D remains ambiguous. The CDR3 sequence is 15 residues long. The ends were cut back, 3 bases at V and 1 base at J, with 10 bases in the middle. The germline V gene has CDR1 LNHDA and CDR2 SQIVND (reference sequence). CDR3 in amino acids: CASSIAAASNQPQHF. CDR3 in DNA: TGTGCCAGTAGTATCGCGGCAGCCAGCAATCAGCCCCAGCATTTT.

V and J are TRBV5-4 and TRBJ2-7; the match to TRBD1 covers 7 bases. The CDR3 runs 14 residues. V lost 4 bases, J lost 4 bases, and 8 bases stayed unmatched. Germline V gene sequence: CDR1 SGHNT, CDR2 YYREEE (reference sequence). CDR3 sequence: CASSPTDRAYEQYF. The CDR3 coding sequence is TGTGCCAGCAGCCCTACCGACAGGGCGTACGAGCAGTACTTC.

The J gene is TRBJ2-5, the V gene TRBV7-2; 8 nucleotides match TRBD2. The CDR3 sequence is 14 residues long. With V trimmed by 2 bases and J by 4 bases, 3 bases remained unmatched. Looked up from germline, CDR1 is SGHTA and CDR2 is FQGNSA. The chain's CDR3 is CASSLYGRGETQYF. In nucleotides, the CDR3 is TGTGCCAGCAGCTTATACGGGAGGGGAGAGACCCAGTACTTC.

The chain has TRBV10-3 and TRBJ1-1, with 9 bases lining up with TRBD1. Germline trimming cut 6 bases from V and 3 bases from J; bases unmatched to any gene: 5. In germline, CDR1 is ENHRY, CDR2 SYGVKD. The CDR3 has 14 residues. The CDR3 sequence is CAIREQGADTEAFF. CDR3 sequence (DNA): TGTGCCATCAGAGAACAGGGGGCAGACACTGAAGCTTTCTTT.